Presented here are 25 T cell receptor beta chains from one specimen sequenced in a study of T-cell memory formation after mild COVID-19. TCRdb fed the 5' RACE reads into MiXCR, producing one record per CDR3 protein. The top ten clones hold around 14% of a sample with about 420,000 distinct CDR3 sequences, 20% to 30% of them seen once. The sequenced material came from PBMCs or a T cell subset sorted from them (not recorded which). The receptors derive from an adult woman who had mild COVID-19 (a few samples of this study predate the infection). Cell type and time point are not known.

This chain joins TRBV6-5 and TRBJ2-3, with D possibly TRBD2 on 6 matching bases. The length of the CDR3 is 17 residues. Germline V gives CDR1 MNHEY, CDR2 SVGAGI. V was shortened by 0 bases and J by 0 bases, with 13 bases between the two germline ends. The DNA of the CDR3 is TGTGCCAGCAGTTACTCCACACTAGCTTCTAGCACAGATACGCAGTATTTT. It is translated as CASSYSTLASSTDTQYF.

This clonotype was observed a handful of times. The chain uses TRBV7-9 and TRBJ2-5, with 9 positions matching TRBD2. Trimming at V came to 5 bases and at J to 2 bases, leaving 6 bases not matched to a gene. The CDR3 consists of 15 residues. Looked up from germline, CDR1 is SEHNR and CDR2 is FQNEAQ (reference sequence). The CDR3 loop is CASSHATSGQETQYF. In nucleotides, the CDR3 is TGTGCCAGCAGCCACGCGACTAGCGGACAAGAGACCCAGTACTTC.

The chain is built from TRBV6-6 and TRBJ1-1; TRBD1 might be the D (5 bases). This CDR3 is built from 13 residues. CDR1 is MNHNY and CDR2 is SVGAGI in the germline V gene (reference sequence). V lost 6 bases, J lost 4 bases, and 12 bases lay in between. The CDR3 loop is CASRPKGSTEAFF. The CDR3 bases are TGTGCCAGCAGGCCTAAGGGGAGCACTGAAGCTTTCTTT.

This clonotype was seen only a few times. The chain joins TRBV20-1 to TRBJ1-2; the D is unclear. Trimming shortened V by 1 base and J by 4 bases, and 13 bases separated the two germline ends. The CDR3 length is 14 residues. The germline CDR1 and CDR2 sequences are DFQATT and SNEGSKA (reference sequence). As DNA, the CDR3 is TGCAGTGCTAGAGCGACTACAGCGGCCTATGGCTACACCTTC. It encodes CSARATTAAYGYTF.

This clonotype was seen a handful of times. The rearrangement links TRBV12-3 or TRBV12-4 to TRBJ2-5; TRBD2 matches 10 bases. This CDR3 is 14 amino acids long. The V segment lost 6 bases and the J segment 7 bases; nucleotides outside the gene matches: 8. The CDR3 spells CASRDSGRTRTQYF. For the CDR3, the DNA is TGTGCCAGCAGGGATAGCGGGAGGACGAGGACCCAGTACTTC.

This chain joins TRBV30 and TRBJ1-1; tentative D call: TRBD1 (5 bases). Germline V gene lookup returns CDR1 GTSNPN and CDR2 SVGIG (reference sequence). V lost 3 bases, J lost 1 base, and 18 bases lay in between. The CDR3 is 16 amino acids. The CDR3 DNA sequence: TGTGCCTGGAGGGGGGGGAAACTCTCAGGGAACACTGAAGCTTTCTTT. Translation: CAWRGGKLSGNTEAFF.

The chain employs TRBV5-8 and TRBJ2-3; 7 nucleotides match TRBD2. This CDR3 has 18 residues. The V gene's germline CDR1 is SGHTS and CDR2 YDEGEE. The V segment lost 1 base and the J segment 0 bases; nucleotides outside the gene matches: 11. The CDR3 loop reads CASSLSQRDYISTDTQYF. The CDR3 bases are TGTGCCAGCAGCTTGTCCCAGCGGGACTACATAAGCACAGATACGCAGTATTTT.

The V and J genes are TRBV15 and TRBJ2-5, with D perhaps being TRBD1 or TRBD2 (5 bases each). CDR1 and CDR2 (germline): LNHNV, YYDKDF (reference sequence). Trimming took 1 base from V and 4 from J, leaving 10 bases between them. This CDR3 is built from 14 residues. Written as DNA, the CDR3 is TGTGCCACCAGCAGAGCCGGGACCGGAGAGACCCAGTACTTC. Amino acid sequence: CATSRAGTGETQYF.

The chain is built from TRBV3-1 and TRBJ1-1; 9 bases are shared with TRBD1. The germline CDR1 and CDR2 sequences are LGHDT and YNNKEL (reference sequence). CDR3 length: 15 residues. V was pared by 0 bases and J by 5 bases, with 4 bases of the junction left unmatched. DNA for the CDR3: TGTGCCAGCAGCCAAGAGGGGACAGGGCTGACTGAAGCTTTCTTT. Translation gives CASSQEGTGLTEAFF.

Many counts were recorded for this clonotype. The chain employs TRBV15 and TRBJ2-7; 9 positions agree with TRBD1. Germline trimming cut 3 bases from V and 3 bases from J; bases unmatched to any gene: 3. The CDR3 covers 14 residues. Per germline, CDR1 LNHNV and CDR2 YYDKDF (reference sequence). The CDR3 nucleotides are TGTGCCACCAGCAGGGACAGGGGTTTCTACGAGCAGTACTTC. Encoded protein: CATSRDRGFYEQYF.

In its sample, this clonotype was seen once. V usage is TRBV18 and J usage is TRBJ1-5; D gene ambiguous. V dropped 2 bases and J dropped 7 bases, with 9 bases sitting between them. The CDR3 spans 13 residues. The V gene's germline CDR1 is KGHSH and CDR2 LQKENI. This chain's CDR3 is CASSPEPEQPQHF. The CDR3 nucleotides are TGTGCCAGCTCACCAGAGCCGGAACAGCCCCAGCATTTT. The whole variable domain, filled in from reference TRBV18 and TRBJ1-5, reads NAGVMQNPRHLVRRRGQEARLRCSPMKGHSHVYWYRQLPEEGLKFMVYLQKENIIDESGMPKERFSAEFPKEGPSILRIQQVVRGDSAAYFCASSPEPEQPQHFGDGTRLSIL.

This clonotype was counted only a few times. This rearrangement joins TRBV7-9 to TRBJ1-2, with D maybe TRBD1 (5 bases). Between the trimmed V and J ends, which lost 5 bases and 3 bases, there was a span of 13 bases. The CDR3 contains 14 residues. CDR1 is SEHNR and CDR2 is FQNEAQ in the germline V gene (reference sequence). The chain's CDR3 is CASSPGWMDYGYTF. Written as DNA, the CDR3 is TGTGCCAGCAGCCCAGGGTGGATGGACTATGGCTACACCTTC.

This chain connects TRBV29-1 to TRBJ1-1; D may be TRBD1 (5 bases). V shed 4 bases and J shed 4 bases, with 13 bases lying between them. CDR1 is SQVTM, CDR2 ANQGSEA, per germline. The CDR3 extends over 13 amino acids. The CDR3 loop is CSVGDRRGTEAFF. The CDR3 DNA is TGCAGCGTTGGGGATAGGAGGGGCACTGAAGCTTTCTTT.

This clonotype turned up a few times. This sequence joins TRBV24-1 and TRBJ2-2; 9 nucleotides align to TRBD2. V was clipped by 12 bases and J by 0 bases; unmatched bases: 1. In germline, CDR1 is KGHDR, CDR2 SFDVKD. The CDR3 spans 13 residues. For the CDR3, the DNA is TGTGCCGCGGGGGGGGCGAACACCGGGGAGCTGTTTTTT. Amino acid sequence: CAAGGANTGELFF.

The chain uses TRBV11-2 and TRBJ2-1; D is ambiguous. This CDR3 has 15 residues. Per germline, CDR1 SGHAT and CDR2 FQNNGV. Trimming removed 4 bases from V and 8 bases from J, with 18 bases in between. In nucleotides, the CDR3 is TGTGCCAGCAGCTCAGCACAGCAAGCGCTTCATGAGCAGTTCTTC. This sequence encodes CASSSAQQALHEQFF. Complete variable domain (other parts from reference TRBV11-2 and TRBJ2-1): EAGVAQSPRYKIIEKRQSVAFWCNPISGHATLYWYQQILGQGPKLLIQFQNNGVVDDSQLPKDRFSAERLKGVDSTLKIQPAKLEDSAVYLCASSSAQQALHEQFFGPGTRLTVL.

The gene calls are TRBV24-1 and TRBJ1-5; perhaps TRBD1 as D (5 bases). CDR1 KGHDR and CDR2 SFDVKD come from the germline V gene. The CDR3 has 14 amino acids. V was clipped by 4 bases and J by 4 bases, with 10 bases between them. The CDR3 region is CATSDRGRNQPQHF. The CDR3 region has the DNA TGTGCCACCAGTGACCGGGGCCGGAATCAGCCCCAGCATTTT.

This clonotype was counted only a few times. The rearrangement links TRBV2 to TRBJ2-7; D ambiguous. Trimming pared 4 bases from V and 0 bases from J, leaving 7 bases between. The CDR3 is 13 residues long. Germline-derived CDR1 and CDR2 are SNHLY and FYNNEI. Here the CDR3 reads CASSGASSYEQYF. The CDR3 region has the DNA TGTGCCAGCAGTGGGGCTAGCTCCTACGAGCAGTACTTC.

In DNA, the CDR3 is TGTGCCAGCAGCTCCTTGGGGAGGCGGAATAACTATGGCTACACCTTC. Translated: CASSSLGRRNNYGYTF. The rearrangement uses TRBV7-9 and TRBJ1-2; no reliable D call. Germline V gene sequence: CDR1 SEHNR, CDR2 FQNEAQ (reference sequence). CDR3 size: 16 residues. V was cut by 4 bases and J by 1 base, with 16 bases left in between.

The rearrangement links TRBV7-9 to TRBJ2-7, with 8 bases lining up with TRBD2. CDR1 and CDR2 (germline): SEHNR, FQNEAQ (reference sequence). CDR3 size: 15 residues. The trim removed 1 base at V and 7 bases at J, leaving 9 bases unmatched. In DNA, the CDR3 is TGTGCCAGCAGCTTAGGAAGCGGCGGGACTAGGGAGCAGTACTTC. It yields the protein CASSLGSGGTREQYF.

This clonotype was picked up a small number of times. The rearrangement uses TRBV7-9 and TRBJ2-7; D perhaps matches TRBD2 (5 bases). The germline V gene has CDR1 SEHNR and CDR2 FQNEAQ (reference sequence). The V and J ends lost 5 bases and 0 bases respectively, with 14 bases between them. The CDR3 consists of 15 residues. CDR3 nucleotide sequence: TGTGCCAGCAGCGTTCGTCCTAGCCCCTCCTACGAGCAGTACTTC. As protein: CASSVRPSPSYEQYF. The full variable domain, completed using reference TRBV7-9 and TRBJ2-7, is DTGVSQNPRHKITKRGQNVTFRCDPISEHNRLYWYRQTLGQGPEFLTYFQNEAQLEKSRLLSDRFSAERPKGSFSTLEIQRTEQGDSAMYLCASSVRPSPSYEQYFGPGTRLTVT.

This clonotype was detected a few times. V gene TRBV6-6 combines with J gene TRBJ2-2; TRBD1 matches 10 bases. With V trimmed by 5 bases and J by 6 bases, 12 bases remained unmatched. CDR1 MNHNY and CDR2 SVGAGI come from the germline V gene (reference sequence). The length of the CDR3 is 17 residues. The CDR3 bases are TGTGCCAGCAGTCCGTGGCGGGACAGGGGACTACCCGGGGAGCTGTTTTTT. It yields the protein CASSPWRDRGLPGELFF.

In its sample, this clonotype was seen a few times. The chain has TRBV5-1 and TRBJ1-1, with D uncertain. The germline V gene encodes CDR1 SGHRS and CDR2 YFSETQ. With 3 bases removed from V and 0 bases from J, the gap between germline ends came to 6 bases. CDR3 size: 13 residues. The DNA of the CDR3 is TGCGCCAGCAGCTCTACAGTGAACACTGAAGCTTTCTTT. It codes for CASSSTVNTEAFF.

This clonotype was detected only a few times. The chain couples TRBV5-1 to TRBJ2-3; perhaps TRBD2 as D (6 bases). The CDR3 has 17 residues. CDR1 and CDR2 from the germline V gene are SGHRS and YFSETQ. V was shortened by 0 bases and J by 2 bases, with 16 bases between the two germline ends. For the CDR3, the DNA is TGCGCCAGCAGCTTGGCCGGTTTGCGGGGCCTCACAGATACGCAGTATTTT. Its protein product is CASSLAGLRGLTDTQYF. The whole variable domain, filled in from reference TRBV5-1 and TRBJ2-3, reads KAGVTQTPRYLIKTRGQQVTLSCSPISGHRSVSWYQQTPGQGLQFLFEYFSETQRNKGNFPGRFSGRQFSNSRSEMNVSTLELGDSALYLCASSLAGLRGLTDTQYFGPGTRLTVL.

This rearrangement joins TRBV4-3 to TRBJ2-2, with D perhaps matching TRBD2 (5 bases). The CDR3 spans 19 residues. Germline values: CDR1 LGHNA, CDR2 YSLEER. V lost 1 base and J lost 6, with 24 bases in between. The CDR3 nucleotides read TGCGCCAGCAGCCAAGTGCATGTGACTTCTCGATGGGGAGCCGGGGAGCTGTTTTTT. It translates to CASSQVHVTSRWGAGELFF.

This clonotype appeared a few times. The chain joins TRBV12-3 or TRBV12-4 to TRBJ2-7; D unresolved. V was pared by 2 bases and J by 2 bases, with 7 bases between. This CDR3 has 13 residues. The CDR3 DNA is TGTGCCAGCAGTTTATCCGTAGCCTACGAGCAGTACTTC. Encoded protein: CASSLSVAYEQYF.